These T cell receptor beta chains were read from a single sample in a study of T cell repertoires in cytomegalovirus infection. Using its own MiXCR run on the reads, TCRdb lists one record per CDR3 protein. Here the sample spans hundreds of thousands of distinct CDR3 sequences, about a sixth being singletons. The sample was PBMCs. Receptors were obtained from a human donor in good health (CMV status not recorded). Some clones in this sample may be carry-over from other donors' samples. CDR3s include the opening cysteine and the closing phenylalanine or tryptophan. A D gene is named only where the DNA matches it firmly. Where a row states a size, it is once, few, many or the class of an expanded clone; other rows omit it.

CDR3nt: TGCGCCAGCAGCCAAGATCGTACGGGGAGGACTGAAGGTTTCTTT; CDR3aa: CASSQDRTGRTEGFF; abundance: once; v_gene: TRBV4-1; d_gene: -; j_gene: TRBJ1-1
CDR3nt: TGTGCTAGCAGCCCAGGGCGCCAAGGGACCCAGTACTTC; CDR3aa: CASSPGRQGTQYF; abundance: many; v_gene: TRBV7-7; d_gene: -; j_gene: TRBJ2-5
CDR3nt: TGTGCCAGCAGCTCGACAGGGGAGAACACTGAAGCTTTCTTT; CDR3aa: CASSSTGENTEAFF; abundance: many; v_gene: TRBV7-9; d_gene: TRBD1; j_gene: TRBJ1-1
CDR3nt: TGTGCCATCAGTCAGAGCTCCTATAATTCACCCCTCCACTTT; CDR3aa: CAISQSSYNSPLHF; abundance: -; v_gene: TRBV10-3; d_gene: -; j_gene: TRBJ1-6
CDR3nt: TGCGCCAGCAGCTTCGGGGGGCATAGCAATCAGCCCCAGCATTTT; CDR3aa: CASSFGGHSNQPQHF; abundance: -; v_gene: TRBV5-1; d_gene: -; j_gene: TRBJ1-5
CDR3nt: TGTGCCAGCAGCTTAGTAGGGGGCGCCTATCAGCCCCAGCATTTT; CDR3aa: CASSLVGGAYQPQHF; abundance: many; v_gene: TRBV7-8; d_gene: TRBD1; j_gene: TRBJ1-5
CDR3nt: TGTGCCAGCAGCTGGGGACAGGGTCAGCTCGGGACCCAGTACTTC; CDR3aa: CASSWGQGQLGTQYF; abundance: many; v_gene: TRBV7-2; d_gene: TRBD1; j_gene: TRBJ2-5
CDR3nt: TGCAGCGTTGACCTTCAGGGCACCGGGGAGCTGTTTTTT; CDR3aa: CSVDLQGTGELFF; abundance: few; v_gene: TRBV29-1; d_gene: -; j_gene: TRBJ2-2
CDR3nt: TGCAGTGCACATGGACAGGGGGCGACGAGCAATCAGCCCCAGCATTTT; CDR3aa: CSAHGQGATSNQPQHF; abundance: few; v_gene: TRBV20-1; d_gene: TRBD1; j_gene: TRBJ1-5
CDR3nt: TGCGCCAGCAGCCAAGTGGATGGTTACGAGCAGTACTTC; CDR3aa: CASSQVDGYEQYF; abundance: -; v_gene: TRBV4-1; d_gene: -; j_gene: TRBJ2-7
CDR3nt: TGTGCCAGCACCCGAGGACAGCCCTACGAGCAGTACTTC; CDR3aa: CASTRGQPYEQYF; abundance: many; v_gene: TRBV6-2/TRBV6-3; d_gene: -; j_gene: TRBJ2-7
CDR3nt: TGCAGTGCCCGTGGTCTGGAATCCTACGAGCAGTACTTC; CDR3aa: CSARGLESYEQYF; abundance: -; v_gene: TRBV20-1; d_gene: -; j_gene: TRBJ2-7
CDR3nt: TGTGCCACCAGCGGACGGCCGAACACCGGGGAGCTGTTTTTT; CDR3aa: CATSGRPNTGELFF; abundance: -; v_gene: TRBV24-1; d_gene: -; j_gene: TRBJ2-2
CDR3nt: TGTGCCAGCAGTGAAAGTGAGCCATACGAGCAGTACTTC; CDR3aa: CASSESEPYEQYF; abundance: many; v_gene: TRBV2; d_gene: -; j_gene: TRBJ2-7
CDR3nt: TGCAGTGCGCGGGACACCGAGCAGTACTTC; CDR3aa: CSARDTEQYF; abundance: few; v_gene: TRBV20-1; d_gene: -; j_gene: TRBJ2-7
CDR3nt: TGTGCCAGCAGGGTCTCACTCGGACGGAACTATGGCTACACCTTC; CDR3aa: CASRVSLGRNYGYTF; abundance: few; v_gene: TRBV28; d_gene: -; j_gene: TRBJ1-2
CDR3nt: TGTGCCACCAGCAGAGATCTTAGAGGGAATGAGCAGTTCTTC; CDR3aa: CATSRDLRGNEQFF; abundance: few; v_gene: TRBV15; d_gene: -; j_gene: TRBJ2-1
CDR3nt: TGTGCCAGCAGTTTGTTACGGGAGGGGGCCGGCCTAAGGGCTTTCTTT; CDR3aa: CASSLLREGAGLRAFF; abundance: few; v_gene: TRBV12-3/TRBV12-4; d_gene: TRBD1; j_gene: TRBJ1-1
CDR3nt: TGTGCCAGCAGCCCCGCGAGACAGCATAATTCACCCCTCCACTTT; CDR3aa: CASSPARQHNSPLHF; abundance: -; v_gene: TRBV11-2; d_gene: -; j_gene: TRBJ1-6
CDR3nt: TGTGCCAGCAGCCGCCGAGGAGGGGCGGGGGGGACAGATACGCAGTATTTT; CDR3aa: CASSRRGGAGGTDTQYF; abundance: many; v_gene: TRBV27; d_gene: TRBD2; j_gene: TRBJ2-3
CDR3nt: TGCGCCAGCAGCGGGCGAAGGGACGGACCCAACACTGAAGCTTTCTTT; CDR3aa: CASSGRRDGPNTEAFF; abundance: -; v_gene: TRBV5-1; d_gene: -; j_gene: TRBJ1-1
CDR3nt: TGTGCCAGCAGCTTTTTCCCAGGGGGCCTGGAGGGCCCCCAGCATTTT; CDR3aa: CASSFFPGGLEGPQHF; abundance: few; v_gene: TRBV7-2; d_gene: TRBD1; j_gene: TRBJ1-5
CDR3nt: TGTGCCAGCAGTTTGCGGCAGGGCGGGGAGAGTCAGCAGTTCTTC; CDR3aa: CASSLRQGGESQQFF; abundance: -; v_gene: TRBV12-3/TRBV12-4; d_gene: -; j_gene: TRBJ2-1
CDR3nt: TGTGCCAGTAGTACCACTCCGGGACGTGCAGGGACCCAGTACTTC; CDR3aa: CASSTTPGRAGTQYF; abundance: few; v_gene: TRBV19; d_gene: -; j_gene: TRBJ2-5
CDR3nt: TGCAGCGACCAAGGACAGCCCTATGGCTACACCTTC; CDR3aa: CSDQGQPYGYTF; abundance: -; v_gene: TRBV29-1; d_gene: -; j_gene: TRBJ1-2
CDR3nt: TGTGCCAGCAGTTCTTACCAGGGGGGTGAAAAACTGTTTTTT; CDR3aa: CASSSYQGGEKLFF; abundance: few; v_gene: TRBV12-3/TRBV12-4; d_gene: TRBD1; j_gene: TRBJ1-4
CDR3nt: TGCGCCAGCAGCTTGGCCGGTCTAGCGGGGGCCACGCAGTATTTT; CDR3aa: CASSLAGLAGATQYF; abundance: -; v_gene: TRBV5-1; d_gene: TRBD2; j_gene: TRBJ2-3
CDR3nt: TGTGCCAGCACCCCCGCGAAAGGGGGTACCAACCAAGAGACCCAGTACTTC; CDR3aa: CASTPAKGGTNQETQYF; abundance: few; v_gene: TRBV5-8; d_gene: -; j_gene: TRBJ2-5
CDR3nt: TGTGCCAGCAGTGAACAGCCTAGGACGGGGGAGCAGTACTTC; CDR3aa: CASSEQPRTGEQYF; abundance: few; v_gene: TRBV6-1; d_gene: -; j_gene: TRBJ2-7
CDR3nt: TGTGCCAGCAGCCCCAACGGACAGGGCATTGAAAAACTGTTTTTT; CDR3aa: CASSPNGQGIEKLFF; abundance: many; v_gene: TRBV7-2; d_gene: TRBD1; j_gene: TRBJ1-4
CDR3nt: TGTGCCAGCAGTCCGACGATAAATACAGAATTAACCGGGGAGCTGTTTTTT; CDR3aa: CASSPTINTELTGELFF; abundance: few; v_gene: TRBV6-2/TRBV6-3; d_gene: -; j_gene: TRBJ2-2
CDR3nt: TGTGCCAGTAGTCCCTGGACAGGGGACAATGAGCAGTTCTTC; CDR3aa: CASSPWTGDNEQFF; abundance: -; v_gene: TRBV19; d_gene: TRBD1; j_gene: TRBJ2-1
CDR3nt: TGTGCCAGCCGGGACAGGGGGTTGGCGAGAGGGGATCAGCCCCAGCATTTT; CDR3aa: CASRDRGLARGDQPQHF; abundance: -; v_gene: TRBV28; d_gene: TRBD1; j_gene: TRBJ1-5
CDR3nt: TGTGCCAGTAGTGAGAAGAGACCGATTTTT; CDR3aa: CASSEKRPIF; abundance: -; v_gene: TRBV19; d_gene: -; j_gene: TRBJ1-4
CDR3nt: TGCGCCAGCAGCCAGGTTAGCGGGGGGTACGAGCAGTACTTC; CDR3aa: CASSQVSGGYEQYF; abundance: -; v_gene: TRBV4-1; d_gene: TRBD2; j_gene: TRBJ2-7
CDR3nt: TGTGCCAGCAGTCGGGACGGGAGCTACGAGCAGTACTTC; CDR3aa: CASSRDGSYEQYF; abundance: many; v_gene: TRBV12-3/TRBV12-4; d_gene: -; j_gene: TRBJ2-7
CDR3nt: TGTGCCAGCAGCTTAACTCTTTCTAGGGGCCTCAATCAGCCCCAGCATTTT; CDR3aa: CASSLTLSRGLNQPQHF; abundance: many; v_gene: TRBV7-9; d_gene: -; j_gene: TRBJ1-5
CDR3nt: TGTGCCAGCAGCCCCCGGACAAGGAACACTGAAGCTTTCTTT; CDR3aa: CASSPRTRNTEAFF; abundance: few; v_gene: TRBV7-9; d_gene: -; j_gene: TRBJ1-1
CDR3nt: TGCAGCGTCTCCGGGGGGCAGTTAGAGACCCAGTACTTC; CDR3aa: CSVSGGQLETQYF; abundance: few; v_gene: TRBV29-1; d_gene: -; j_gene: TRBJ2-5
CDR3nt: TGTGCCAGCAGCCAAGATCAGACACGGAATGGCGGCTACACCTTC; CDR3aa: CASSQDQTRNGGYTF; abundance: -; v_gene: TRBV3-1; d_gene: -; j_gene: TRBJ1-2
CDR3nt: TGTGCCAGCAGTGGAGCGGGGGGCCCGAACACCGGGGAGCTGTTTTTT; CDR3aa: CASSGAGGPNTGELFF; abundance: few; v_gene: TRBV2; d_gene: TRBD2; j_gene: TRBJ2-2
CDR3nt: TGCGCCAGCAGCCAGTACGGACAGCCGAACACTGAAGCTTTCTTT; CDR3aa: CASSQYGQPNTEAFF; abundance: many; v_gene: TRBV4-3; d_gene: -; j_gene: TRBJ1-1
CDR3nt: TGTGCCAGCACCCGGGACAGGGGGCTTCAGCCCCAGCATTTT; CDR3aa: CASTRDRGLQPQHF; abundance: -; v_gene: TRBV2; d_gene: TRBD1; j_gene: TRBJ1-5
CDR3nt: TGTGCCAGCAGTGAATATTATCTCCCGGGGGAGGTAATCGTTGGAAACACCATATATTTT; CDR3aa: CASSEYYLPGEVIVGNTIYF; abundance: -; v_gene: TRBV25-1; d_gene: -; j_gene: TRBJ1-3
CDR3nt: TGCAGTGGGACCCGGAAGGCCTATAATTCACCCCTCCACTTT; CDR3aa: CSGTRKAYNSPLHF; abundance: -; v_gene: TRBV20-1; d_gene: -; j_gene: TRBJ1-6
CDR3nt: TGTGCCAGCAGTCCCCGCGGGGGCAGGGGTAATTCACCCCTCCACTTT; CDR3aa: CASSPRGGRGNSPLHF; abundance: -; v_gene: TRBV12-3/TRBV12-4; d_gene: -; j_gene: TRBJ1-6
CDR3nt: TGTGCCATCGCCGGGGGAGGGGCAGGTCTCTATGGCTACACCTTC; CDR3aa: CAIAGGGAGLYGYTF; abundance: many; v_gene: TRBV10-3; d_gene: -; j_gene: TRBJ1-2